The sequence of this T cell receptor beta chain was determined in a study of blood T cell repertoires in COVID-19. Turning to the study itself: The cDNA or gDNA used as material had been derived from T cells, B-cell-depleted T cells, or PBMCs.

Generated by immunoSEQ multiplex PCR, the TCRdb table keeps only in-frame clones and is missing some. Among roughly 140,000 clones listed, around 84% were seen once. The germline gives CDR1 LNHDA, CDR2 SQIVND (reference sequence). The CDR3 has 15 residues. The trim removed 5 bases at V and 7 bases at J, leaving 9 bases unmatched. Specimen: peripheral blood. The V call is TRBV19, the J call TRBJ2-1; 9 bases map to TRBD2. The source is a man between 60 and 75 years old with active or convalescent COVID-19. CDR3 coding DNA: TGTGCCAGTAGTGATAGCGGGGGCACGGGGAATGAGCAGTTCTTC. This translates into CASSDSGGTGNEQFF.